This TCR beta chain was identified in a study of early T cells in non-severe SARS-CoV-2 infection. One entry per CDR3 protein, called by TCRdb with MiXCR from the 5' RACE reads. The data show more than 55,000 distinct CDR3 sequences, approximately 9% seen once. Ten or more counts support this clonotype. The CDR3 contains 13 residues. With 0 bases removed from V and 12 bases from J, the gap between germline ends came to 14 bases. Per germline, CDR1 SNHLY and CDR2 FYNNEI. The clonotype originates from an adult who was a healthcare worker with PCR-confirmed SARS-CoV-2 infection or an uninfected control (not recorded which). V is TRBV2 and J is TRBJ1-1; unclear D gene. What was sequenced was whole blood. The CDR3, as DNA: TGTGCCAGCAGTGAAGCTGTCCAAGCGGCGACTTTCTTT. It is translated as CASSEAVQAATFF.